These 18 T cell receptor beta chains came from one sample sequenced in a study of beta chain features in type 1 diabetes. Expressed TCRB transcripts were sequenced after all isolated RNA was converted to cDNA. Profiled with immunoSEQ multiplex PCR; TCRdb holds only in-frame clones, not every one. The sample consists of over 500,000 clones, roughly a sixth of them appearing once. The sequenced material came from naive CD4+ T cells from blood. These receptors all come from a man aged 18 to 35 in good health.

The chain links TRBV28 to TRBJ2-7; possible D gene TRBD2, 6 bases. Looked up from germline, CDR1 is MDHEN and CDR2 is SYDVKM. The germline V and J ends were trimmed by 6 bases and 3 bases, with 15 bases remaining between them. The CDR3 covers 14 residues. DNA for the CDR3: TGTGCCAGCAGCCTACGGAGGACTATCTACGAGCAGTACTTC. Translating gives CASSLRRTIYEQYF.

This clone was seen a few times. The chain employs TRBV5-1 and TRBJ2-6; D gene unclear. V was shortened by 4 bases and J by 0 bases, with 17 bases between the two germline ends. CDR1 SGHRS and CDR2 YFSETQ come from the germline V gene. This CDR3 has 18 residues. CDR3 protein: CASSPPPGRFSGANVLTF. In DNA, the CDR3 is TGCGCCAGCAGCCCCCCTCCCGGACGGTTCTCTGGGGCCAACGTCCTGACTTTC.

The V gene is TRBV19, the J gene TRBJ2-7, with D possibly TRBD2 on 6 matching bases. Germline V lookup: CDR1 LNHDA, CDR2 SQIVND (reference sequence). The CDR3 sequence is 15 residues long. Trimming shortened V by 1 base and J by 3 bases, and 13 bases separated the two germline ends. The CDR3 sequence: CASSIAGRIIYEQYF. DNA for the CDR3: TGTGCCAGTAGTATAGCCGGGAGAATCATCTACGAGCAGTACTTC.

The rearrangement uses TRBV18 and TRBJ1-1; tentatively, D is TRBD1 (5 bases). Trimming cost V 4 bases and J 3 bases, with 9 bases left between them. This CDR3 has 13 residues. Germline assignment: CDR1 KGHSH and CDR2 LQKENI. CDR3 nucleotides: TGTGCCAGCTCACGGGCAGGGTACACTGAAGCTTTCTTT. This encodes CASSRAGYTEAFF.

This clone was found a few times. J is TRBJ2-3 and V is TRBV15; TRBD1 might be the D (5 bases). Trimming removed 0 bases from V and 7 bases from J, with 14 bases in between. The CDR3 loop spans 15 amino acids. Germline V gives CDR1 LNHNV, CDR2 YYDKDF (reference sequence). The CDR3 sequence: CATSRDMAGLNTQYF. The CDR3 DNA follows: TGTGCCACCAGCAGAGATATGGCAGGGCTGAATACGCAGTATTTT. The whole variable domain, remainder taken from reference TRBV15 and TRBJ2-3, is DAMVIQNPRYQVTQFGKPVTLSCSQTLNHNVMYWYQQKSSQAPKLLFHYYDKDFNNEADTPDNFQSRRPNTSFCFLDIRSPGLGDTAMYLCATSRDMAGLNTQYFGPGTRLTVL.

The chain couples TRBV19 to TRBJ2-2; the D call may be TRBD1 or TRBD2 (6 bases each). Germline V CDR1 and CDR2: LNHDA, SQIVND (reference sequence). The germline V and J ends were trimmed by 5 bases and 8 bases, with 15 bases remaining between them. The CDR3 sequence is 14 residues long. The CDR3 DNA follows: TGTGCCAGTAGTGCGGGGACAATCTCGGGGGAGCTGTTTTTT. Translation: CASSAGTISGELFF.

In this sample, this clone turned up a few times. This rearrangement joins TRBV2 to TRBJ1-3, with a tentative D call TRBD1 (6 bases). This CDR3 region has 14 residues. Germline V lookup: CDR1 SNHLY, CDR2 FYNNEI. The ends were cut back, 6 bases at V and 0 bases at J, with 9 bases in the middle. CDR3 protein: CASSRRGSGNTIYF. The CDR3 DNA is TGTGCCAGCAGCCGCAGGGGCTCTGGAAACACCATATATTTT. Full variable domain (rest looked up from reference TRBV2 and TRBJ1-3): EPEVTQTPSHQVTQMGQEVILRCVPISNHLYFYWYRQILGQKVEFLVSFYNNEISEKSEIFDDQFSVERPDGSNFTLKIRSTKLEDSAMYFCASSRRGSGNTIYFGEGSWLTVV.

The chain combines TRBV7-9 with TRBJ1-6; possibly TRBD1 for D (5 bases). V dropped 5 bases and J dropped 9 bases, with 17 bases sitting between them. CDR1 is SEHNR and CDR2 is FQNEAQ in the germline V gene (reference sequence). This CDR3 spans 15 amino acids. CDR3 amino acids: CASSPSSSGGSPLHF. The DNA of the CDR3 is TGTGCCAGCAGCCCATCGTCATCGGGGGGTTCACCCCTCCACTTT.

The chain has TRBV29-1 and TRBJ2-4; D might be TRBD1 (6 bases). V lost 3 bases and J lost 2, with 8 bases in between. Germline loops: CDR1 SQVTM, CDR2 ANQGSEA. The CDR3 length is 13 residues. The CDR3 DNA is TGCAGCGTTGAGGGGGCGACCAAAAACATTCAGTACTTC. It encodes CSVEGATKNIQYF. The full variable domain, completed using reference TRBV29-1 and TRBJ2-4, is SAVISQKPSRDICQRGTSLTIQCQVDSQVTMMFWYRQQPGQSLTLIATANQGSEATYESGFVIDKFPISRPNLTFSTLTVSNMSPEDSSIYLCSVEGATKNIQYFGAGTRLSVL.

The chain carries TRBV13 and TRBJ2-1; 9 bases match TRBD2. The CDR3 has 20 residues. Losses at the gene ends were 2 bases for V and 5 bases for J; bases not matched to a gene: 19. Germline V CDR1 and CDR2: PRHDT, FYEKMQ (reference sequence). The CDR3 loop is CASSLRTGTSLIFGHNEQFF. In DNA, the CDR3 is TGTGCCAGCAGCTTAAGGACCGGGACTAGCTTAATTTTTGGCCACAATGAGCAGTTCTTC.

The J gene is TRBJ1-2, the V gene TRBV7-9; 7 bases line up with TRBD1. Losses at the gene ends were 2 bases for V and 8 bases for J; bases not matched to a gene: 5. This CDR3 region has 13 residues. Germline V CDR1 and CDR2: SEHNR, FQNEAQ (reference sequence). Here the CDR3 reads CASSLKTGQGYTF. The CDR3 DNA is TGTGCCAGCAGCTTAAAGACAGGGCAAGGCTACACCTTC.

This clone showed up just once. The CDR3 DNA reads TGTGCCAGCATGATCGGGCAGCCTGGCTATGGCTACACCTTC. Encoded protein: CASMIGQPGYGYTF. This sequence joins TRBV28 and TRBJ1-2; D call uncertain. The V gene's germline CDR1 is MDHEN and CDR2 SYDVKM. The CDR3 totals 14 residues. Trimming left V 7 bases short and J 4 bases short, with 16 bases between.

This clone was seen only a few times. The rearrangement links TRBV28 to TRBJ1-6; D is uncertain. Trimming cost V 8 bases and J 2 bases, with 16 bases left between them. Germline CDR1 is MDHEN and CDR2 is SYDVKM. The CDR3 loop spans 16 amino acids. The CDR3 sequence: CASRTRGTTYNSPLHF. The CDR3 DNA reads TGTGCCAGCCGTACCCGGGGAACCACCTATAATTCACCCCTCCACTTT.

This rearrangement joins TRBV7-2 to TRBJ1-1; D is uncertain. Trimming took 3 bases from V and 1 from J, leaving 9 bases between them. Germline V gene data show CDR1 as SGHTA and CDR2 as FQGNSA. This CDR3 is built from 14 residues. CDR3 nucleotides: TGTGCCAGCAGCTTTTACGTAGGGAACACTGAAGCTTTCTTT. Protein: CASSFYVGNTEAFF. Supplemented by reference TRBV7-2 and TRBJ1-1, the full variable domain reads GAGVSQSPSNKVTEKGKDVELRCDPISGHTALYWYRQSLGQGLEFLIYFQGNSAPDKSGLPSDRFSAERTGGSVSTLTIQRTQQEDSAVYLCASSFYVGNTEAFFGQGTRLTVV.

The rearrangement links TRBV5-4 to TRBJ2-7, with a possible D match to TRBD1 (5 bases). The germline V gene encodes CDR1 SGHNT and CDR2 YYREEE (reference sequence). V lost 2 bases to trimming and J lost 3 bases, with 12 bases between them. The CDR3 is 14 residues long. CDR3 DNA sequence: TGTGCCAGCAGCTTTACGGCAGGGCACTACGAGCAGTACTTC. This gives the protein CASSFTAGHYEQYF.

This clone was seen more than once but under ten times. The rearrangement joins TRBV25-1 to TRBJ2-7, with 10 bases fitting TRBD1. Trimming took 6 bases from V and 1 from J; bases not matched to a gene: 3. The CDR3 runs to 14 residues. Per the germline V gene, CDR1 is MGHDK and CDR2 is SYGVNS. This chain's CDR3 is CASRGGQGSYEQYF. CDR3 bases: TGTGCCAGCAGAGGGGGACAGGGGTCCTACGAGCAGTACTTC.

The chain uses TRBV30 and TRBJ2-3; D unclear. V was pared by 3 bases and J by 0 bases, with 16 bases between. The CDR3 is 16 residues long. Germline CDR1 reads GTSNPN; CDR2 reads SVGIG (reference sequence). Written as DNA, the CDR3 is TGTGCCTGGAGGAGACACAGAGCATCTAGCACAGATACGCAGTATTTT. This encodes CAWRRHRASSTDTQYF.

Only a few counts were recorded for this clone. The genes are TRBV2 and TRBJ2-7; TRBD1 is a possible D gene (6 bases). Germline V gene data show CDR1 as SNHLY and CDR2 as FYNNEI. CDR3 length: 13 residues. V lost 6 bases and J lost 2, with 11 bases in between. CDR3 bases: TGTGCCAGCAGCCCAGGGGTAACCTACGAGCAGTACTTC. It encodes CASSPGVTYEQYF.